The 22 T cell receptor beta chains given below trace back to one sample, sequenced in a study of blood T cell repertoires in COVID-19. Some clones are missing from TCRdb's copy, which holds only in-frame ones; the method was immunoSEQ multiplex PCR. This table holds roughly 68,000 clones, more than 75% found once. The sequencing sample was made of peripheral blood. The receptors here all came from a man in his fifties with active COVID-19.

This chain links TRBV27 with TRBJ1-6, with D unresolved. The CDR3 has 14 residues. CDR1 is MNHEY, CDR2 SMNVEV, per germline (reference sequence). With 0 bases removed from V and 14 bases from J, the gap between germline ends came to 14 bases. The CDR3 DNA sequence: TGTGCCAGCAGTTTATCGAGGTCAGCTGTGGCCCTCCACTTT. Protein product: CASSLSRSAVALHF.

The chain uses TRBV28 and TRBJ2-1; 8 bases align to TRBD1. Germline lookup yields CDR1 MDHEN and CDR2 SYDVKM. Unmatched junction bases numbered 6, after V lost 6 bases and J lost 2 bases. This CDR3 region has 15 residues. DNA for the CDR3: TGTGCCAGCAGCCGGGGACAGGCAGCCTACAATGAGCAGTTCTTC. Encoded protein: CASSRGQAAYNEQFF.

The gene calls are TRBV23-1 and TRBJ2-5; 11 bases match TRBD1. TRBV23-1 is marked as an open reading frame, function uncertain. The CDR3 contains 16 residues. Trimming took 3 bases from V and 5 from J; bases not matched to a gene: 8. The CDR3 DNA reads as TGCGCCAGCAGTCACCCGGACAGGGGGCTTTTCGAGACCCAGTACTTC. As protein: CASSHPDRGLFETQYF.

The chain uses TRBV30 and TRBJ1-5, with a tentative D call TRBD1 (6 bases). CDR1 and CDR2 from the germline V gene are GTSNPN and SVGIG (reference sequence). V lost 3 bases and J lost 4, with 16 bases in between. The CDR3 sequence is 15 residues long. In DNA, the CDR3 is TGTGCCTGGAGCCCCGGGGGGCCCCATAATCAGCCCCAGCATTTT. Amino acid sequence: CAWSPGGPHNQPQHF.

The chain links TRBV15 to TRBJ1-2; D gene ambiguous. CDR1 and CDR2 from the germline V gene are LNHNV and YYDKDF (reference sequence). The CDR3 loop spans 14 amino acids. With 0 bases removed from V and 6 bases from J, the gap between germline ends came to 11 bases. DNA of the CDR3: TGTGCCACCAGCAGAGATCTCGACGGGGATGGCTACACCTTC. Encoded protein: CATSRDLDGDGYTF.

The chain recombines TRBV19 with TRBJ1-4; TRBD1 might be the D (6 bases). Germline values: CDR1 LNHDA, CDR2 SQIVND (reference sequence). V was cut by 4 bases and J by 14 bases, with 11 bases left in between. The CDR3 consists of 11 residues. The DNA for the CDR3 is TGTGCCAGTAGTACGGGACAACAGCTGTTTTTT. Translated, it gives CASSTGQQLFF.

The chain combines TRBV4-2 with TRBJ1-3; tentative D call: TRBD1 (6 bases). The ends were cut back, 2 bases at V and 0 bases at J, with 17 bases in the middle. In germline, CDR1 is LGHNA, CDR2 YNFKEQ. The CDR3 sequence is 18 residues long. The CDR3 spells CASSQYQRTASSGNTIYF. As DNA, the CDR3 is TGTGCCAGCAGCCAATACCAACGGACAGCGAGCTCTGGAAACACCATATATTTT.

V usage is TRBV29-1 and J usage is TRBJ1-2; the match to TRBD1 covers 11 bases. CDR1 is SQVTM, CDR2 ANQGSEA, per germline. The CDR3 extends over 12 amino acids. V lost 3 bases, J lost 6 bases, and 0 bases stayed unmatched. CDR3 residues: CSVEDRGHGYTF. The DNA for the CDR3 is TGCAGCGTTGAGGACAGGGGGCATGGCTACACCTTC.

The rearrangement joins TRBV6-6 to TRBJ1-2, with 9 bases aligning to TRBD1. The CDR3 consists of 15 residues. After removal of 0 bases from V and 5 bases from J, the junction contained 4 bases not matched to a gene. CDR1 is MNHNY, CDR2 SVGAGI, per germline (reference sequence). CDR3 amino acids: CASSYSGQGLYGYTF. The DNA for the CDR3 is TGTGCCAGCAGTTACTCCGGACAGGGGTTGTATGGCTACACCTTC.

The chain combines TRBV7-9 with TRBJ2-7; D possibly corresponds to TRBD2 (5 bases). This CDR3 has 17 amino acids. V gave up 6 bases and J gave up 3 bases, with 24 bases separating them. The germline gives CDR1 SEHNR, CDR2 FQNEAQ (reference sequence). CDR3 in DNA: TGTGCCAGCAGTTCTCCCCGGGGTCAATCGACCGTCTACGAGCAGTACTTC. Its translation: CASSSPRGQSTVYEQYF.

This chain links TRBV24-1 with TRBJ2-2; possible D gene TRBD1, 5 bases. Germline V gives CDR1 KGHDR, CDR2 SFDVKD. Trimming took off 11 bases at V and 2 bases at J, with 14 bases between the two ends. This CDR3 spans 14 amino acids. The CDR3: CAKRTWSNTGELFF. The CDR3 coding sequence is TGTGCCAAACGGACATGGAGTAACACCGGGGAGCTGTTTTTT.

The CDR3 coding sequence is TGTGCCACCAGTGATGGGGGGACTAGCGGGATTTACGAGCAGTACTTC. Protein sequence: CATSDGGTSGIYEQYF. The rearrangement uses TRBV24-1 and TRBJ2-7; 13 bases are shared with TRBD2. The CDR3 runs 16 residues. Germline lookup yields CDR1 KGHDR and CDR2 SFDVKD. Losses at the gene ends were 3 bases for V and 4 bases for J; bases not matched to a gene: 5.

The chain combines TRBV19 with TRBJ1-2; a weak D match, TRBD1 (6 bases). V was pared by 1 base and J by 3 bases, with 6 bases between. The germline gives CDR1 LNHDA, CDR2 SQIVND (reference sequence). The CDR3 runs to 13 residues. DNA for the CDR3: TGTGCCAGTAGTATAGGACAGGACTATGGCTACACCTTC. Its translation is CASSIGQDYGYTF.

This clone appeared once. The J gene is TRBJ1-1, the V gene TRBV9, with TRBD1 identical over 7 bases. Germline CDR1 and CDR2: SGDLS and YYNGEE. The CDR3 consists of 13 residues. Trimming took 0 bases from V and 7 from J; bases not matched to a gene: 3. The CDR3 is CASSVGGGNEAFF. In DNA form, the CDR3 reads TGTGCCAGCAGCGTAGGAGGGGGCAATGAAGCTTTCTTT.

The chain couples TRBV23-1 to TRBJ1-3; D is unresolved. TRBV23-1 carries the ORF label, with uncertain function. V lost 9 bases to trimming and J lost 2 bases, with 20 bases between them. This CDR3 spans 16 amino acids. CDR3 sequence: CASQSLRADAGNTIYF. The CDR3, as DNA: TGCGCCAGTCAATCCCTTAGAGCGGATGCTGGAAACACCATATATTTT.

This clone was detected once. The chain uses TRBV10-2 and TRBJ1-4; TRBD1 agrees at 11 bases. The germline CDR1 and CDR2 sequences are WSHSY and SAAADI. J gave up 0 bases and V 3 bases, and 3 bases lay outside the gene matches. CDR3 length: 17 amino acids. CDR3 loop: CASSDPGQGATNEKLFF. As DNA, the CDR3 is TGCGCCAGCAGTGATCCGGGACAGGGGGCAACTAATGAAAAACTGTTTTTT.

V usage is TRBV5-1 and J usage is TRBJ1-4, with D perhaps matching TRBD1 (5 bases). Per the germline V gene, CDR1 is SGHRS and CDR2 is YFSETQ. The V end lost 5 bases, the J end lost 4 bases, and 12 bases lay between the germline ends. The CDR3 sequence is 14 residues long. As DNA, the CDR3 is TGCGCCAGCAGTAGGGGATCTGGTAATGAAAAACTGTTTTTT. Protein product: CASSRGSGNEKLFF.

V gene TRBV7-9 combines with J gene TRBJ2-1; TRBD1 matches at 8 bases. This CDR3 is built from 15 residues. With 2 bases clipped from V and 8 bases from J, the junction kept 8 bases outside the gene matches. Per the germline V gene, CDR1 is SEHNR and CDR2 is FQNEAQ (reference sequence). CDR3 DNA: TGTGCCAGCAGCTTACGAACAGGGGGTGGCGATGAGCAGTTCTTC. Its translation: CASSLRTGGGDEQFF.

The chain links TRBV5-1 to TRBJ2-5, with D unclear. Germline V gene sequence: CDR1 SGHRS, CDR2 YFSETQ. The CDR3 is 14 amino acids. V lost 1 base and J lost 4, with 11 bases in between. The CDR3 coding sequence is TGCGCCAGCAGCTTGACCTCTCCGGGAGAGACCCAGTACTTC. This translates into CASSLTSPGETQYF.

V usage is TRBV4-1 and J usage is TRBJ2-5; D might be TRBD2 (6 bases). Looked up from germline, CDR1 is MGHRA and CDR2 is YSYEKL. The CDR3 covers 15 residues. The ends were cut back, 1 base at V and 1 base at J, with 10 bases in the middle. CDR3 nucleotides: TGCGCCAGCAGCCAAGCCGGGGGAACCCAAGAGACCCAGTACTTC. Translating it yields CASSQAGGTQETQYF.

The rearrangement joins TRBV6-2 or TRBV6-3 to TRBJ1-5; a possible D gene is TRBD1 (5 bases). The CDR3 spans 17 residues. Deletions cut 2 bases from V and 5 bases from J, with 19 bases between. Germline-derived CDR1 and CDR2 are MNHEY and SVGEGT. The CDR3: CASSYTERRWGDQPQHF. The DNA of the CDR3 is TGTGCCAGCAGTTACACTGAGAGGAGGTGGGGGGATCAGCCCCAGCATTTT.

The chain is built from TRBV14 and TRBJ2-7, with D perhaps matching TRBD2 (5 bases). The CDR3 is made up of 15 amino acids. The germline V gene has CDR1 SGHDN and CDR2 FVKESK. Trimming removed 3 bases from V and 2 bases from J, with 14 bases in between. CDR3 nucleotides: TGTGCCAGCAGCCAGCAAGCGGTAGCCACCTACGAGCAGTACTTC. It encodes CASSQQAVATYEQYF.